A selection of T cell receptor beta chains follows, all from one sample in a study of cytotoxic CD8 clonotypes in ibrutinib-treated CLL. TCRdb's copy holds only in-frame clones and misses some; the assay was immunoSEQ multiplex PCR. Altogether more than 140,000 clones are present, roughly 77% being singletons, with the ten largest covering about 29%. Material: PBMCs, obtained after 12 months of ibrutinib treatment. The receptors were sampled from a human donor with chronic lymphocytic leukemia. CDR3s include the opening cysteine and the closing phenylalanine or tryptophan. The D gene is left open where the match is weak. A clone size is listed for some rows: how often the clone was seen (once, few, many), or a class if it is expanded.

d_gene: TRBD1
v_gene: TRBV6-5
j_gene: TRBJ1-2
abundance: -
CDR3aa: CASRRAQGTYGYTF
CDR3nt: TGTGCCAGCAGGAGAGCACAGGGGACCTATGGCTACACCTTC

d_gene: -
v_gene: TRBV28
j_gene: TRBJ2-7
abundance: -
CDR3aa: CASRVRDITSYEQYF
CDR3nt: TGTGCCAGCAGGGTCCGGGACATCACGTCCTACGAGCAGTACTTC

d_gene: TRBD1
v_gene: TRBV4-2
j_gene: TRBJ1-2
abundance: few
CDR3aa: CASSPSGRGLGYTF
CDR3nt: TGTGCCAGCAGCCCCTCGGGCAGGGGGCTTGGCTACACCTTC

d_gene: TRBD2
v_gene: TRBV7-2
j_gene: TRBJ2-2
abundance: -
CDR3aa: CASSPRGVGKMMFF
CDR3nt: TGTGCCAGCAGCCCCCGGGGGGTCGGCAAAATGATGTTTTTT

d_gene: -
v_gene: TRBV10-2
j_gene: TRBJ2-7
abundance: few
CDR3aa: CASSESLVFSYEQYF
CDR3nt: TGCGCCAGCAGTGAGTCACTGGTATTTTCCTACGAGCAGTACTTC

d_gene: -
v_gene: TRBV11-2
j_gene: TRBJ1-2
abundance: -
CDR3aa: CASSLRTAGYTF
CDR3nt: TGTGCCAGCAGCCTAAGGACAGCGGGCTACACCTTC

d_gene: -
v_gene: TRBV28
j_gene: TRBJ1-1
abundance: -
CDR3aa: CASSRAPGEAFF
CDR3nt: TGTGCCAGCAGCCGAGCTCCGGGGGAAGCTTTCTTT

d_gene: TRBD2
v_gene: TRBV6-5
j_gene: TRBJ2-1
abundance: -
CDR3aa: CASRNSGDEQFF
CDR3nt: TGTGCCAGCCGAAATAGCGGGGATGAGCAGTTCTTC

d_gene: -
v_gene: TRBV18
j_gene: TRBJ1-1
abundance: -
CDR3aa: CASSPGVNTEAFF
CDR3nt: TGTGCCAGCTCCCCGGGCGTGAACACTGAAGCTTTCTTT

d_gene: TRBD1
v_gene: TRBV28
j_gene: TRBJ2-7
abundance: -
CDR3aa: CASSLTGTGGPLGYEQYF
CDR3nt: TGTGCCAGCAGTTTAACCGGGACAGGGGGTCCCCTTGGCTACGAGCAGTACTTC

d_gene: -
v_gene: TRBV5-6
j_gene: TRBJ2-7
abundance: -
CDR3aa: CASTTGDYEQYF
CDR3nt: TGTGCCAGTACCACCGGAGACTACGAGCAGTACTTC

d_gene: -
v_gene: TRBV18
j_gene: TRBJ1-2
abundance: -
CDR3aa: CASSPPRIRNYGYTF
CDR3nt: TGTGCCAGCTCACCACCCAGGATCCGTAACTATGGCTACACCTTC

d_gene: -
v_gene: TRBV9
j_gene: TRBJ1-2
abundance: -
CDR3aa: CASSVAGNDYGYTF
CDR3nt: TGTGCCAGCAGCGTAGCGGGAAACGACTATGGCTACACCTTC

d_gene: TRBD2
v_gene: TRBV5-8
j_gene: TRBJ2-2
abundance: -
CDR3aa: CASSLLTSGRSYTGELFF
CDR3nt: TGTGCCAGCAGCTTGCTTACTAGCGGGAGGTCGTACACCGGGGAGCTGTTTTTT

d_gene: TRBD1
v_gene: TRBV7-2
j_gene: TRBJ2-5
abundance: -
CDR3aa: CASSLAVKTGGLPIRETQYF
CDR3nt: TGTGCCAGCAGCTTAGCTGTCAAGACAGGGGGCCTACCAATTAGAGAGACCCAGTACTTC

d_gene: -
v_gene: TRBV7-2
j_gene: TRBJ1-1
abundance: few
CDR3aa: CASSLGGGNTEAFF
CDR3nt: TGTGCCAGCAGCTTAGGTGGGGGGAACACTGAAGCTTTCTTT

d_gene: -
v_gene: TRBV6-5
j_gene: TRBJ1-1
abundance: -
CDR3aa: CASRLLQSMNTEAFF
CDR3nt: TGTGCCAGCAGGTTGCTACAGTCCATGAACACTGAAGCTTTCTTT

d_gene: TRBD1
v_gene: TRBV5-6
j_gene: TRBJ2-5
abundance: -
CDR3aa: CASGRQGGETQYF
CDR3nt: TGTGCCAGCGGCAGACAGGGGGGAGAGACCCAGTACTTC

d_gene: TRBD1
v_gene: TRBV5-1
j_gene: TRBJ2-3
abundance: -
CDR3aa: CASSLGQGLLSTDTQYF
CDR3nt: TGCGCCAGCAGCTTGGGACAGGGGCTCCTAAGCACAGATACGCAGTATTTT

d_gene: TRBD1
v_gene: TRBV28
j_gene: TRBJ1-1
abundance: -
CDR3aa: CASTGQGARTEAFF
CDR3nt: TGTGCCAGCACCGGACAGGGGGCGCGCACTGAAGCTTTCTTT

d_gene: TRBD2
v_gene: TRBV7-9
j_gene: TRBJ2-1
abundance: -
CDR3aa: CASSSHAVAGYNEQFF
CDR3nt: TGTGCCAGCAGCTCTCATGCGGTAGCGGGCTACAATGAGCAGTTCTTC

d_gene: -
v_gene: TRBV30
j_gene: TRBJ2-7
abundance: -
CDR3aa: CAWSGLESSYEQYF
CDR3nt: TGTGCCTGGAGTGGACTGGAGAGCTCCTACGAGCAGTACTTC

d_gene: -
v_gene: TRBV10-3
j_gene: TRBJ1-2
abundance: -
CDR3aa: CAISELTNYGYTF
CDR3nt: TGTGCCATCAGTGAGTTGACTAACTATGGCTACACCTTC

d_gene: -
v_gene: TRBV7-9
j_gene: TRBJ1-2
abundance: once
CDR3aa: CASSLGGAYGYTF
CDR3nt: TGTGCCAGCAGCCTCGGAGGGGCATATGGCTACACCTTC

d_gene: -
v_gene: TRBV11-3
j_gene: TRBJ2-3
abundance: -
CDR3aa: CASSLAFGGPTDTQYF
CDR3nt: TGTGCCAGCAGCCTCGCGTTTGGGGGTCCTACAGATACGCAGTATTTT

d_gene: TRBD1
v_gene: TRBV28
j_gene: TRBJ1-5
abundance: -
CDR3aa: CASSRDRVGQPQHF
CDR3nt: TGTGCCAGCAGTCGGGACAGGGTAGGTCAGCCCCAGCATTTT

d_gene: TRBD2
v_gene: TRBV11-2
j_gene: TRBJ2-7
abundance: few
CDR3aa: CASSLDLSGRAYEQYF
CDR3nt: TGTGCCAGCAGCTTAGATCTTAGCGGGAGGGCCTACGAGCAGTACTTC

d_gene: -
v_gene: TRBV7-6
j_gene: TRBJ1-1
abundance: -
CDR3aa: CASSQSRGTEAFF
CDR3nt: TGTGCCAGCAGTCAATCGCGGGGGACTGAAGCTTTCTTT

d_gene: -
v_gene: TRBV2
j_gene: TRBJ1-2
abundance: -
CDR3aa: CASSVGGRNYGYTF
CDR3nt: TGTGCCAGCAGTGTCGGGGGGCGTAACTATGGCTACACCTTC

d_gene: -
v_gene: TRBV5-5
j_gene: TRBJ2-6
abundance: once
CDR3aa: CASSTGSGANVLTF
CDR3nt: TGTGCCAGCAGCACAGGGTCCGGGGCCAACGTCCTGACTTTC

d_gene: TRBD1
v_gene: TRBV7-2
j_gene: TRBJ2-1
abundance: -
CDR3aa: CASSWDRDNEQFF
CDR3nt: TGTGCCAGCAGCTGGGACAGGGACAATGAGCAGTTCTTC

d_gene: -
v_gene: TRBV9
j_gene: TRBJ1-4
abundance: few
CDR3aa: CASSVGARTDEKLFF
CDR3nt: TGTGCCAGCAGCGTAGGTGCGAGGACGGATGAAAAACTGTTTTTT

d_gene: -
v_gene: TRBV5-5
j_gene: TRBJ2-5
abundance: -
CDR3aa: CASSAQAYTTQETQYF
CDR3nt: TGTGCCAGCAGCGCCCAAGCATATACCACGCAAGAGACCCAGTACTTC

d_gene: -
v_gene: TRBV4-1
j_gene: TRBJ1-1
abundance: once
CDR3aa: CASSQDVGGGGEAFF
CDR3nt: TGCGCCAGCAGCCAAGATGTCGGGGGCGGAGGAGAAGCTTTCTTT

d_gene: -
v_gene: TRBV9
j_gene: TRBJ1-2
abundance: once
CDR3aa: CASSVVSGNYGYTF
CDR3nt: TGTGCCAGCAGCGTGGTATCAGGGAACTATGGCTACACCTTC

d_gene: -
v_gene: TRBV6-5
j_gene: TRBJ1-2
abundance: -
CDR3aa: CASSSPDARGYTF
CDR3nt: TGTGCCAGCAGTTCCCCGGACGCTAGGGGCTACACCTTC

d_gene: TRBD2
v_gene: TRBV2
j_gene: TRBJ2-5
abundance: once
CDR3aa: CASSDWREVQETQYF
CDR3nt: TGTGCCAGCAGTGACTGGCGGGAGGTCCAAGAGACCCAGTACTTC

d_gene: TRBD1
v_gene: TRBV6-5
j_gene: TRBJ1-2
abundance: -
CDR3aa: CASSPDRGSNYGYTF
CDR3nt: TGTGCCAGCAGTCCGGACAGGGGTAGTAACTATGGCTACACCTTC

d_gene: -
v_gene: TRBV9
j_gene: TRBJ1-1
abundance: once
CDR3aa: CASSVGRGEAFF
CDR3nt: TGTGCCAGCAGCGTGGGCAGGGGAGAAGCTTTCTTT

d_gene: TRBD1
v_gene: TRBV29-1
j_gene: TRBJ2-7
abundance: -
CDR3aa: CSVEADGTVSYEQYF
CDR3nt: TGCAGCGTTGAAGCCGACGGGACAGTCAGCTACGAGCAGTACTTC

d_gene: -
v_gene: TRBV10-3
j_gene: TRBJ2-2
abundance: once
CDR3aa: CAIKRNTGELFF
CDR3nt: TGTGCCATCAAGAGGAACACCGGGGAGCTGTTTTTT

d_gene: -
v_gene: TRBV5-8
j_gene: TRBJ2-1
abundance: -
CDR3aa: CASSSTGIHEQFF
CDR3nt: TGTGCCAGCAGCTCAACAGGGATCCATGAGCAGTTCTTC

d_gene: -
v_gene: TRBV7-9
j_gene: TRBJ1-3
abundance: -
CDR3aa: CASSLALGPSTGNTIYF
CDR3nt: TGTGCCAGCAGCTTAGCGCTGGGACCTTCAACAGGAAACACCATATATTTT

d_gene: -
v_gene: TRBV4-3
j_gene: TRBJ2-5
abundance: -
CDR3aa: CASSQGQGRETQYF
CDR3nt: TGCGCCAGCAGCCAAGGCCAGGGGCGAGAGACCCAGTACTTC

d_gene: TRBD1
v_gene: TRBV27
j_gene: TRBJ1-2
abundance: -
CDR3aa: CASSFRTGSYGYTF
CDR3nt: TGTGCCAGCAGTTTCCGGACAGGCTCCTATGGCTACACCTTC

d_gene: -
v_gene: TRBV5-1
j_gene: TRBJ2-7
abundance: -
CDR3aa: CASSPDGDGYEQYF
CDR3nt: TGCGCCAGCAGCCCGGACGGGGACGGGTACGAGCAGTACTTC

d_gene: TRBD2
v_gene: TRBV2
j_gene: TRBJ2-1
abundance: -
CDR3aa: CACTRGRIGEQFF
CDR3nt: TGTGCCTGCACGCGCGGGAGAATTGGTGAGCAGTTCTTC

d_gene: -
v_gene: TRBV5-4
j_gene: TRBJ1-5
abundance: -
CDR3aa: CASSFWGQGGQPQHF
CDR3nt: TGTGCCAGCAGCTTCTGGGGGCAGGGAGGACAGCCCCAGCATTTT

d_gene: -
v_gene: TRBV28
j_gene: TRBJ1-2
abundance: -
CDR3aa: CASLTHSSYGYTF
CDR3nt: TGTGCCAGCCTCACCCACAGTTCCTATGGCTACACCTTC

d_gene: TRBD1
v_gene: TRBV16
j_gene: TRBJ2-7
abundance: -
CDR3aa: CASSPQGTDSYEQYF
CDR3nt: TGTGCCAGCAGCCCCCAGGGGACAGACTCCTACGAGCAGTACTTC

d_gene: -
v_gene: TRBV12-5
j_gene: TRBJ2-5
abundance: few
CDR3aa: CASGSGAKETQYF
CDR3nt: TGTGCTAGTGGTTCGGGGGCCAAAGAGACCCAGTACTTC

d_gene: -
v_gene: TRBV27
j_gene: TRBJ1-1
abundance: -
CDR3aa: CASSLRSVGGNTEAFF
CDR3nt: TGTGCCAGCAGTTTACGGTCGGTAGGGGGGAACACTGAAGCTTTCTTT

d_gene: -
v_gene: TRBV30
j_gene: TRBJ1-1
abundance: -
CDR3aa: CAWSARQGMNTEAFF
CDR3nt: TGTGCCTGGAGTGCCCGTCAGGGTATGAACACTGAAGCTTTCTTT

d_gene: -
v_gene: TRBV10-2
j_gene: TRBJ2-1
abundance: -
CDR3aa: CASSPGTEQFF
CDR3nt: TGCGCCAGCAGTCCTGGGACGGAGCAGTTCTTC

d_gene: -
v_gene: TRBV5-6
j_gene: TRBJ1-2
abundance: -
CDR3aa: CASSLDRSAVYGYTF
CDR3nt: TGTGCCAGCAGCTTGGATAGGTCAGCCGTCTATGGCTACACCTTC

d_gene: -
v_gene: TRBV2
j_gene: TRBJ1-1
abundance: -
CDR3aa: CASSERVVDTEAFF
CDR3nt: TGTGCCAGCAGTGAAAGGGTAGTCGACACTGAAGCTTTCTTT

d_gene: TRBD1
v_gene: TRBV7-3
j_gene: TRBJ2-3
abundance: -
CDR3aa: CASSLGQGTDTQYF
CDR3nt: TGTGCCAGCAGCCTGGGACAGGGCACAGATACGCAGTATTTT

d_gene: -
v_gene: TRBV5-6
j_gene: TRBJ2-3
abundance: -
CDR3aa: CASSFIPGTTDTQYF
CDR3nt: TGTGCCAGCAGCTTTATCCCGGGGACCACAGATACGCAGTATTTT

d_gene: -
v_gene: TRBV7-6
j_gene: TRBJ2-5
abundance: -
CDR3aa: CASSLVQETQYF
CDR3nt: TGTGCCAGCAGCTTAGTCCAAGAGACCCAGTACTTC

d_gene: -
v_gene: TRBV19
j_gene: TRBJ2-7
abundance: -
CDR3aa: CASSGQGGSYEQYF
CDR3nt: TGTGCCAGTAGTGGGCAGGGGGGCTCCTACGAGCAGTACTTC